The next 17 T cell receptor beta chains were all read from a single sample in a study of blood T cell repertoires in COVID-19. Data came from immunoSEQ multiplex PCR; TCRdb stores just in-frame clones and leaves some out. The table has around 30,000 clones, approximately 95% seen once. Sequenced material: peripheral blood. The receptors were gathered from a male donor with active COVID-19.

This chain links TRBV30 with TRBJ1-5; no reliable D call. Trimming took off 1 base at V and 5 bases at J, with 9 bases between the two ends. CDR1 and CDR2 from the germline V gene are GTSNPN and SVGIG (reference sequence). The CDR3 has 13 amino acids. CDR3 in amino acids: CAWSATGDQPQHF. The CDR3 DNA follows: TGTGCCTGGAGTGCAACCGGGGATCAGCCCCAGCATTTT. Full variable domain (outside the CDR3, taken from reference TRBV30 and TRBJ1-5): SQTIHQWPATLVQPVGSPLSLECTVEGTSNPNLYWYRQAAGRGLQLLFYSVGIGQISSEVPQNLSASRPQDRQFILSSKKLLLSDSGFYLCAWSATGDQPQHFGDGTRLSIL.

V usage is TRBV4-2 and J usage is TRBJ2-7, with D possibly matching TRBD2 (5 bases). Germline CDR1 and CDR2: LGHNA and YNFKEQ. V gave up 1 base and J gave up 0 bases, with 13 bases separating them. The CDR3 covers 16 residues. CDR3 in DNA: TGTGCCAGCAGCCAAGGGAGGTGGGGTAGCTCCTACGAGCAGTACTTC. Amino acids: CASSQGRWGSSYEQYF.

The genes are TRBV4-2 and TRBJ1-1; possible D gene TRBD1, 5 bases. Trimming removed 1 base from V and 5 bases from J, with 14 bases in between. This CDR3 has 15 residues. Germline V lookup: CDR1 LGHNA, CDR2 YNFKEQ. DNA for the CDR3: TGTGCCAGCAGCCAAGGAAAGCAGGGTCAAACTGAAGCTTTCTTT. Translation gives CASSQGKQGQTEAFF.

The count of this clone is one. This rearrangement joins TRBV7-9 to TRBJ1-6; no clear D gene. The CDR3 totals 12 residues. CDR1 is SEHNR and CDR2 is FQNEAQ in the germline V gene (reference sequence). V shed 5 bases and J shed 8 bases, with 7 bases lying between them. CDR3 loop: CASSQAHSPLHF. The CDR3 DNA reads as TGTGCCAGCAGCCAAGCCCATTCACCCCTCCACTTT. Together with reference TRBV7-9 and TRBJ1-6, the CDR3 gives the full variable domain: DTGVSQNPRHKITKRGQNVTFRCDPISEHNRLYWYRQTLGQGPEFLTYFQNEAQLEKSRLLSDRFSAERPKGSFSTLEIQRTEQGDSAMYLCASSQAHSPLHFGNGTRLTVT.

V is TRBV6-2 or TRBV6-3 and J is TRBJ2-3, with D perhaps matching TRBD2 (5 bases). The CDR3 is made up of 15 amino acids. Trimming took off 5 bases at V and 4 bases at J, with 16 bases between the two ends. The germline V gene has CDR1 MNHEY and CDR2 SVGEGT. In DNA form, the CDR3 reads TGTGCCAGCAGTCTGGACTCCTTTGGCGCAGATACGCAGTATTTT. Amino acid sequence: CASSLDSFGADTQYF.

This clone turned up a few times. The genes are TRBV6-2 or TRBV6-3 and TRBJ1-1, with D uncertain. Germline V lookup: CDR1 MNHEY, CDR2 SVGEGT. V lost 5 bases and J lost 1, with 11 bases in between. The CDR3 has 14 residues. CDR3 coding DNA: TGTGCCAGCAGTCAACAGAACAGGAACACTGAAGCTTTCTTT. Its protein is CASSQQNRNTEAFF.

The V call is TRBV10-2, the J call TRBJ1-2, with a possible D match to TRBD1 (5 bases). V was shortened by 4 bases and J by 8 bases, with 14 bases between the two germline ends. Germline values: CDR1 WSHSY, CDR2 SAAADI. CDR3 length equals 13 residues. This chain's CDR3 is CASSVEERGGYTF. As DNA, the CDR3 is TGCGCCAGCAGTGTTGAAGAGCGGGGGGGCTACACCTTC.

The chain carries TRBV7-3 and TRBJ2-2; possible D gene TRBD1, 6 bases. CDR1 SGHTA and CDR2 FQGTGA come from the germline V gene. This CDR3 has 14 residues. V lost 5 bases to trimming and J lost 2 bases, with 9 bases between them. The CDR3 loop is CASSADRNTGELFF. The CDR3 nucleotides read TGTGCCAGCAGCGCGGACAGAAACACCGGGGAGCTGTTTTTT.

This chain uses TRBV7-8 with TRBJ2-4; TRBD1 aligns across 8 bases. CDR1 and CDR2 (germline): SGHVS, FQNEAQ. The CDR3 covers 17 residues. V lost 5 bases to trimming and J lost 2 bases; unmatched junction nucleotides: 11. The CDR3 protein is CASSLIQGAGTKNIQYF. The CDR3 DNA reads TGTGCCAGCAGCCTAATCCAGGGGGCAGGAACCAAAAACATTCAGTACTTC.

This clone was seen only once. The chain uses TRBV7-3 and TRBJ2-1; D gene unclear. The germline V gene encodes CDR1 SGHTA and CDR2 FQGTGA. With 2 bases removed from V and 6 bases from J, the gap between germline ends came to 5 bases. The CDR3 consists of 12 residues. CDR3 amino acids: CASSLEPNEQFF. CDR3 nucleotides: TGTGCCAGCAGCTTAGAGCCCAATGAGCAGTTCTTC.

The chain joins TRBV6-2 or TRBV6-3 to TRBJ2-3, with 8 positions matching TRBD2. V dropped 5 bases and J dropped 0; count of bases not matched to a gene: 10. Germline loops: CDR1 MNHEY, CDR2 SVGEGT. The CDR3 is 17 amino acids. The CDR3: CASSGLRGGSSTDTQYF. In DNA form, the CDR3 reads TGTGCCAGCAGTGGCCTACGGGGGGGCTCTAGCACAGATACGCAGTATTTT.

The CDR3, as DNA: TGTGCCAGCAGCGCCCCGGGGGGCCGGTGGGTTGAGCAGTTCTTC. Translated: CASSAPGGRWVEQFF. The chain links TRBV9 to TRBJ2-1, with D perhaps TRBD2 (7 bases). Trimming left V 3 bases short and J 9 bases short, with 19 bases between. The germline gives CDR1 SGDLS, CDR2 YYNGEE. This CDR3 spans 15 amino acids. The variable domain in full, with the rest retrieved from reference TRBV9 and TRBJ2-1, is DSGVTQTPKHLITATGQRVTLRCSPRSGDLSVYWYQQSLDQGLQFLIQYYNGEERAKGNILERFSAQQFPDLHSELNLSSLELGDSALYFCASSAPGGRWVEQFFGPGTRLTVL.

V gene TRBV7-9 combines with J gene TRBJ2-3; D is undetermined. The CDR3 loop spans 12 amino acids. Between the trimmed V and J ends, which lost 1 base and 5 bases, there was a span of 4 bases. Germline values: CDR1 SEHNR, CDR2 FQNEAQ (reference sequence). The CDR3 spells CASSLDGDTQYF. The CDR3 DNA reads TGTGCCAGCAGCTTAGACGGAGATACGCAGTATTTT.

The J gene is TRBJ1-4, the V gene TRBV30; TRBD1 might be the D (6 bases). The V gene lost 5 bases and the J gene lost 6 bases, with 13 bases spanning the gap. CDR3 size: 13 residues. CDR1 and CDR2 (germline): GTSNPN, SVGIG (reference sequence). In DNA form, the CDR3 reads TGTGCCTGGGAGACAGGCGCTGATGAAAAACTGTTTTTT. This sequence encodes CAWETGADEKLFF.

The gene calls are TRBV5-1 and TRBJ2-7, with a tentative D call TRBD2 (5 bases). Germline V gives CDR1 SGHRS, CDR2 YFSETQ. The length of the CDR3 is 16 residues. V lost 0 bases to trimming and J lost 7 bases, with 20 bases between them. CDR3 nucleotide sequence: TGCGCCAGCAGCTTGGAACCCGGGCCAGGTTCGGGGGAGCAGTACTTC. Amino acids: CASSLEPGPGSGEQYF.

This chain links TRBV6-5 with TRBJ2-1; D gene uncertain. Looked up from germline, CDR1 is MNHEY and CDR2 is SVGAGI. The CDR3 loop spans 13 amino acids. Trimming removed 6 bases from V and 6 bases from J, with 12 bases in between. Here the CDR3 DNA reads TGTGCCAGCAGCTTCAGATTCCCCAATGAGCAGTTCTTC. Encoded protein: CASSFRFPNEQFF.

V and J are TRBV27 and TRBJ2-3; 7 bases map to TRBD1. Trimming took 6 bases from V and 0 from J; bases not matched to a gene: 12. This CDR3 region has 17 residues. From germline, CDR1 is MNHEY and CDR2 SMNVEV (reference sequence). This CDR3 is CASSRRRGTASTDTQYF. The CDR3 nucleotides are TGTGCCAGCAGCCGGCGAAGGGGGACAGCTAGCACAGATACGCAGTATTTT.